This T cell receptor beta chain was sequenced during a study of monozygotic twins with inflammatory bowel disease. Study-level points and caveats: Healthy co-twins showed greater TCRbeta diversity (inverse Simpson) than IBD patients.

One entry per CDR3 protein, without DNA, is what TCRdb gives after re-calling the 5' RACE reads. Recorded for this sample: about 160,000 distinct CDR3 sequences. Donors each gave over 2 ml of blood. The CDR3 extends over 17 amino acids. The germline CDR1 and CDR2 sequences are SGHAT and FQNNGV. A word on this clonotype: Its specificity is unknown.

The material sequenced was blood. The TCR comes from a human donor with ulcerative colitis or Crohn's disease, or a healthy co-twin of an affected twin (not recorded which). This rearrangement joins TRBV11-2 to TRBJ2-6; the D call from TCRdb, TRBD1, cannot be confirmed without DNA. CDR3 loop: CASSATGVRAGANVLTF.